One and the same sample provided the 8 T cell receptor beta chains below, sequenced in a study of blood T cell repertoires in COVID-19. Generated by immunoSEQ multiplex PCR, the TCRdb table keeps only in-frame clones and is missing some. This sample has hundreds of thousands of clones, with 85% found just once. Material: peripheral blood. The receptors stem from a woman aged 45-59 years with active or convalescent COVID-19.

V usage is TRBV19 and J usage is TRBJ1-1; D is perhaps TRBD1 (5 bases). Germline-derived CDR1 and CDR2 are LNHDA and SQIVND (reference sequence). The CDR3 sequence is 14 residues long. V gave up 1 base and J gave up 8 bases, with 14 bases separating them. The CDR3 bases are TGTGCCAGTAGTATAGGATGGGAGGGGCACGAAGCTTTCTTT. Protein: CASSIGWEGHEAFF.

This clone was counted only a few times. This chain connects TRBV27 to TRBJ1-2, with D unresolved. This CDR3 region has 15 residues. Trimming removed 6 bases at V and 4 bases at J, with 18 bases between. Germline V gene lookup returns CDR1 MNHEY and CDR2 SMNVEV (reference sequence). CDR3 DNA: TGTGCCAGCAGCCCCCGGAGAGCGCTCGTCTATGGCTACACCTTC. It yields the protein CASSPRRALVYGYTF.

Written as DNA, the CDR3 is TGTGCCAGCAGCTCCCCGCAACCGGGACAGGGCGAGCAGTACTTC. It specifies CASSSPQPGQGEQYF. The chain combines TRBV28 with TRBJ2-7, with 9 bases that match TRBD1. The length of the CDR3 is 15 residues. Germline V gene data show CDR1 as MDHEN and CDR2 as SYDVKM. The V segment lost 6 bases and the J segment 6 bases; nucleotides outside the gene matches: 12.

V gene TRBV19 combines with J gene TRBJ1-2, with TRBD1 as a possible D gene (6 bases). V was trimmed by 5 bases and J by 3 bases, leaving 19 bases between them. The germline V gene has CDR1 LNHDA and CDR2 SQIVND (reference sequence). The CDR3 consists of 16 residues. CDR3 region: CASSSRDSAGDYGYTF. The CDR3 DNA reads TGTGCCAGTAGTTCCCGGGATTCCGCAGGGGACTATGGCTACACCTTC.

V and J are TRBV7-3 and TRBJ2-1; TRBD1 agrees at 11 bases. Germline lookup yields CDR1 SGHTA and CDR2 FQGTGA. The V segment lost 0 bases and the J segment 6 bases; nucleotides outside the gene matches: 10. The CDR3 runs to 18 residues. CDR3 residues: CASSLTPSGTGGTNEQFF. Here the CDR3 DNA reads TGTGCCAGCAGCTTAACTCCTTCCGGGACAGGGGGGACCAATGAGCAGTTCTTC.

The gene calls are TRBV11-1 and TRBJ2-3, with 9 bases lining up with TRBD2. This CDR3 comprises 15 residues. Germline lookup yields CDR1 SGHAT and CDR2 FQDESV (reference sequence). Trimming took 5 bases from V and 3 from J; bases not matched to a gene: 6. The CDR3 reads CASSLSGSLTDTQYF. The DNA of the CDR3 is TGTGCCAGCAGCCTTAGCGGGAGTCTGACAGATACGCAGTATTTT.

The CDR3 DNA reads TGCAGCGTCGTCCTACAGGGGGGGACTCATGGCTACACCTTC. This gives the protein CSVVLQGGTHGYTF. The J gene is TRBJ1-2, the V gene TRBV29-1; 8 nucleotides align to TRBD1. The length of the CDR3 is 14 residues. The V segment lost 6 bases and the J segment 6 bases; nucleotides outside the gene matches: 12. Germline assignment: CDR1 SQVTM and CDR2 ANQGSEA.

V and J are TRBV28 and TRBJ1-5; D may be TRBD1 (5 bases). CDR3 length equals 12 residues. The V gene lost 7 bases and the J gene lost 11 bases, with 15 bases spanning the gap. Germline V gene sequence: CDR1 MDHEN, CDR2 SYDVKM. The CDR3 spells CASNRQGGSQHF. In DNA form, the CDR3 reads TGTGCCAGCAACCGTCAGGGAGGGTCCCAGCATTTT. The full variable domain, in which reference TRBV28 and TRBJ1-5 provide the parts outside the CDR3, is DVKVTQSSRYLVKRTGEKVFLECVQDMDHENMFWYRQDPGLGLRLIYFSYDVKMKEKGDIPEGYSVSREKKERFSLILESASTNQTSMYLCASNRQGGSQHFGDGTRLSIL.